This entry lists 30 T cell receptor beta chains sequenced from one sample in a study of blood T cell repertoires in COVID-19. Libraries were prepared by immunoSEQ multiplex PCR; TCRdb keeps only in-frame clonotypes and omits some of them. The sample has 90,000 to 140,000 clones, around 74% seen once. Sequencing used peripheral blood. These receptors originate from a woman aged 70 to 79 with acute or convalescent COVID-19.

The J gene is TRBJ2-1, the V gene TRBV15; 7 nucleotides align to TRBD1. V dropped 5 bases and J dropped 4; count of bases not matched to a gene: 11. The CDR3 is made up of 16 amino acids. Per the germline V gene, CDR1 is LNHNV and CDR2 is YYDKDF (reference sequence). The CDR3 coding sequence is TGTGCCACCAGCGGGTTCCGGGACAGATCTTACAATGAGCAGTTCTTC. As protein: CATSGFRDRSYNEQFF.

J is TRBJ1-4 and V is TRBV3-1 (or the pseudogene TRBV3-2), with unresolved D. The CDR3 is made up of 19 amino acids. CDR1 is LGHDT, CDR2 YNNKEL, per germline (reference sequence). Trimming took 3 bases from V and 0 from J, leaving 20 bases between them. CDR3 nucleotide sequence: TGTGCCAGCAGCCAGTACCCACTAACGTACCAGCCAACTAATGAAAAACTGTTTTTT. Its protein product is CASSQYPLTYQPTNEKLFF.

The genes are TRBV7-2 and TRBJ1-4; 8 nucleotides match TRBD1. V shed 4 bases and J 7 bases; nucleotides not matched to a gene: 5. The CDR3 is 14 amino acids. The germline CDR1 and CDR2 sequences are SGHTA and FQGNSA. CDR3 amino acids: CASSSQGGAEKLFF. DNA of the CDR3: TGTGCCAGCAGCTCACAGGGGGGCGCTGAAAAACTGTTTTTT. Based on the CDR3 plus reference TRBV7-2 and TRBJ1-4, the full variable domain is GAGVSQSPSNKVTEKGKDVELRCDPISGHTALYWYRQSLGQGLEFLIYFQGNSAPDKSGLPSDRFSAERTGGSVSTLTIQRTQQEDSAVYLCASSSQGGAEKLFFGSGTQLSVL.

This chain connects TRBV11-2 to TRBJ1-5; D gene unclear. Looked up from germline, CDR1 is SGHAT and CDR2 is FQNNGV. The CDR3 is 13 amino acids. Trimming left V 3 bases short and J 3 bases short, with 6 bases between. The DNA of the CDR3 is TGTGCCAGCAGCTTCCGGGACAATCAGCCCCAGCATTTT. Translated: CASSFRDNQPQHF.

This clone occurred once. Other DNA sequences of this sample code for an identical CDR3. The rearrangement joins TRBV5-1 to TRBJ2-7, with TRBD2 identical over 8 bases. The CDR3 contains 16 residues. The germline gives CDR1 SGHRS, CDR2 YFSETQ. Trimming removed 10 bases from V and 7 bases from J; junction bases left unmatched: 22. CDR3 sequence (DNA): TGCGCCCGTTTGAGCCTTTGGGGGGGCCGGGGGGGGGAGCAGTACTTC. Its translation: CARLSLWGGRGGEQYF.

V gene TRBV5-1 combines with J gene TRBJ1-1; D is unresolved. The CDR3 covers 15 residues. Between the trimmed V and J ends, which lost 3 bases and 0 bases, there was a span of 12 bases. CDR1 and CDR2 from the germline V gene are SGHRS and YFSETQ. The CDR3 reads CASSSQVEMNTEAFF. The CDR3 DNA sequence: TGCGCCAGCAGCTCCCAGGTCGAGATGAACACTGAAGCTTTCTTT.

Only one count was recorded for this clone. The CDR3 protein is CASSLTGTGGETQYF. The CDR3 nucleotides read TGTGCCAGCAGTTTAACCGGGACAGGGGGTGAGACCCAGTACTTC. V gene TRBV6-5 combines with J gene TRBJ2-5; 11 positions agree with TRBD1. The CDR3 is 15 residues long. CDR1 and CDR2 (germline): MNHEY, SVGAGI. Trimming removed 4 bases from V and 5 bases from J; junction bases left unmatched: 6.

The chain employs TRBV29-1 and TRBJ1-1, with a tentative D call TRBD1 (6 bases). The CDR3 has 15 residues. V was pared by 7 bases and J by 7 bases, with 25 bases between. CDR1 and CDR2 (germline): SQVTM, ANQGSEA. CDR3 residues: CSGEGAGAKGFEAFF. The CDR3 DNA reads as TGCAGCGGTGAGGGAGCAGGGGCAAAGGGATTTGAAGCTTTCTTT.

The genes are TRBV5-4 and TRBJ2-3; 8 nucleotides line up with TRBD2. From germline, CDR1 is SGHNT and CDR2 YYREEE (reference sequence). J gave up 6 bases and V 4 bases, and 10 bases lay outside the gene matches. The CDR3 runs 15 residues. The CDR3 nucleotides are TGTGCCAGCAGCCCCGACCGGGGGGGCGGCGATACGCAGTATTTT. Residues: CASSPDRGGGDTQYF. The full variable domain, completed using reference TRBV5-4 and TRBJ2-3, is ETGVTQSPTHLIKTRGQQVTLRCSSQSGHNTVSWYQQALGQGPQFIFQYYREEENGRGNFPPRFSGLQFPNYSSELNVNALELDDSALYLCASSPDRGGGDTQYFGPGTRLTVL.

This clone has a handful of counts. This chain links TRBV9 with TRBJ1-5; D might be TRBD1 (5 bases). The CDR3 extends over 15 amino acids. Trimming shortened V by 0 bases and J by 4 bases, and 11 bases separated the two germline ends. The germline V gene has CDR1 SGDLS and CDR2 YYNGEE. CDR3 DNA: TGTGCCAGCAGCGTAGAGGCAGGGCGGAATCAGCCCCAGCATTTT. It translates to CASSVEAGRNQPQHF.

V gene TRBV5-1 combines with J gene TRBJ1-1; D unresolved. This CDR3 has 13 amino acids. The V gene's germline CDR1 is SGHRS and CDR2 YFSETQ. The V end lost 2 bases, the J end lost 1 base, and 6 bases lay between the germline ends. CDR3 loop: CASSLIGNTEAFF. CDR3 coding DNA: TGCGCCAGCAGCTTAATCGGGAACACTGAAGCTTTCTTT.

V is TRBV5-4 and J is TRBJ2-2; D is uncertain. There are 15 residues in the CDR3. With 0 bases removed from V and 5 bases from J, the gap between germline ends came to 11 bases. Germline CDR1 reads SGHNT; CDR2 reads YYREEE (reference sequence). The CDR3 DNA follows: TGTGCCAGCAGCTTGGAGCCAGGTTTTACCGGGGAGCTGTTTTTT. This translates into CASSLEPGFTGELFF.

The rearrangement joins TRBV5-1 to TRBJ1-2; D gene ambiguous. This CDR3 comprises 13 residues. The germline V gene encodes CDR1 SGHRS and CDR2 YFSETQ. Trimming left V 0 bases short and J 0 bases short, with 3 bases between. CDR3 sequence reads: CASSLGANYGYTF. The CDR3 DNA reads as TGCGCCAGCAGCTTGGGAGCTAACTATGGCTACACCTTC.

The chain uses TRBV5-4 and TRBJ2-1; 11 bases fit TRBD2. V was clipped by 2 bases and J by 3 bases; unmatched bases: 4. The CDR3 sequence is 16 residues long. Germline V gives CDR1 SGHNT, CDR2 YYREEE (reference sequence). CDR3 DNA: TGTGCCAGCAGCTTACTAGCGGGGGCCCTCTACAATGAGCAGTTCTTC. Protein: CASSLLAGALYNEQFF.

This clone was detected once. This chain uses TRBV27 with TRBJ1-5; D is ambiguous. The CDR3 has 17 amino acids. V shed 5 bases and J shed 0 bases, with 17 bases lying between them. Germline values: CDR1 MNHEY, CDR2 SMNVEV (reference sequence). The CDR3 here is CASSKNYQYNSNQPQHF. CDR3 DNA: TGTGCCAGCAGTAAGAACTACCAATACAATAGCAATCAGCCCCAGCATTTT.

The sample holds one count of this clone. The chain recombines TRBV29-1 with TRBJ1-2, with 8 bases fitting TRBD1. CDR3 length: 12 residues. CDR1 is SQVTM and CDR2 is ANQGSEA in the germline V gene. Trimming removed 4 bases from V and 12 bases from J; junction bases left unmatched: 10. Written as DNA, the CDR3 is TGCAGCGTTGTCCAGGGGGCGCATGAAAACACCTTC. This translates into CSVVQGAHENTF. Full variable domain (outside the CDR3, taken from reference TRBV29-1 and TRBJ1-2): SAVISQKPSRDICQRGTSLTIQCQVDSQVTMMFWYRQQPGQSLTLIATANQGSEATYESGFVIDKFPISRPNLTFSTLTVSNMSPEDSSIYLCSVVQGAHENTFGSGTRLTVV.

The J gene is TRBJ2-3, the V gene TRBV12-3 or TRBV12-4, with D hard to call. The length of the CDR3 is 13 residues. Trimming took 3 bases from V and 6 from J, leaving 10 bases between them. The CDR3: CASSFGPLDTQYF. The CDR3, as DNA: TGTGCCAGCAGTTTTGGCCCCTTGGATACGCAGTATTTT.

V gene TRBV27 combines with J gene TRBJ1-3, with D maybe TRBD1 (6 bases). Germline V gene data show CDR1 as MNHEY and CDR2 as SMNVEV (reference sequence). V was shortened by 5 bases and J by 0 bases, with 11 bases between the two germline ends. CDR3 length: 15 residues. The CDR3 protein is CASSQQGFSGNTIYF. The DNA for the CDR3 is TGTGCCAGCAGTCAACAGGGTTTCTCTGGAAACACCATATATTTT.

The chain couples TRBV28 to TRBJ2-5; the D is unclear. V lost 6 bases and J 5 bases, leaving 10 bases between the germline ends. This CDR3 has 12 amino acids. Per germline, CDR1 MDHEN and CDR2 SYDVKM. The CDR3 region has the DNA TGTGCCAGCAGCTTAGAAGCCGAGACCCAGTACTTC. Protein product: CASSLEAETQYF.

This rearrangement joins TRBV5-1 to TRBJ1-6; TRBD1 matches 9 bases. Germline-derived CDR1 and CDR2 are SGHRS and YFSETQ. The CDR3 totals 15 residues. Germline trimming cut 4 bases from V and 9 bases from J; bases unmatched to any gene: 8. The CDR3 DNA follows: TGCGCCAGCAGCCAAGCACAGGGGGCAGGTTCACCCCTCCACTTT. This encodes CASSQAQGAGSPLHF.

The chain has TRBV28 and TRBJ1-5; TRBD1 matches at 9 bases. After removal of 6 bases from V and 2 bases from J, the junction contained 8 bases not matched to a gene. CDR1 and CDR2 from the germline V gene are MDHEN and SYDVKM. The CDR3 consists of 16 residues. The CDR3 loop is CASSSKTGGGNQPQHF. In DNA, the CDR3 is TGTGCCAGCAGCTCCAAGACAGGGGGAGGCAATCAGCCCCAGCATTTT.

This clone showed up just once. The gene calls are TRBV30 and TRBJ2-3; 9 nucleotides line up with TRBD2. V dropped 4 bases and J dropped 0; count of bases not matched to a gene: 8. The germline V gene has CDR1 GTSNPN and CDR2 SVGIG (reference sequence). The CDR3 has 16 residues. The CDR3 sequence: CAWKLAGPVSTDTQYF. The CDR3 nucleotides read TGTGCCTGGAAGCTAGCGGGACCCGTCAGCACAGATACGCAGTATTTT.

This chain joins TRBV11-2 and TRBJ2-2; D remains unclear. V shed 3 bases and J shed 5 bases, with 7 bases lying between them. From germline, CDR1 is SGHAT and CDR2 FQNNGV. This CDR3 region has 13 residues. The DNA for the CDR3 is TGTGCCAGCAGCTTGTCAGAAACCGGGGAGCTGTTTTTT. This gives the protein CASSLSETGELFF.

This clone has just a few counts. The rearrangement links TRBV6-5 to TRBJ1-1; D gene uncertain. Germline V lookup: CDR1 MNHEY, CDR2 SVGAGI. The CDR3 length is 14 residues. V dropped 8 bases and J dropped 1 base, with 14 bases sitting between them. CDR3 loop: CASRFSAGNTEAFF. CDR3 DNA: TGTGCCAGCCGGTTTAGCGCTGGGAACACTGAAGCTTTCTTT.

V and J are TRBV6-6 and TRBJ1-2, with 9 bases lining up with TRBD1. CDR3 size: 14 residues. CDR1 MNHNY and CDR2 SVGAGI come from the germline V gene (reference sequence). The J segment lost 2 bases and the V segment lost 5 bases, leaving 3 bases of the junction unmatched. The CDR3 nucleotides read TGTGCCAGCAGTACCGGACAGGGGAACTATGGCTACACCTTC. The encoded protein is CASSTGQGNYGYTF.

The chain employs TRBV10-3 and TRBJ1-2; D is perhaps TRBD1 (6 bases). The CDR3 spans 12 residues. CDR1 is ENHRY and CDR2 is SYGVKD in the germline V gene. V lost 10 bases and J 2 bases, leaving 11 bases between the germline ends. The CDR3 spells CATTGTNYGYTF. CDR3 DNA sequence: TGTGCCACCACAGGGACCAACTATGGCTACACCTTC.

The chain uses TRBV7-9 and TRBJ2-7; D gene unclear. V was pared by 7 bases and J by 0 bases, with 13 bases between. Per germline, CDR1 SEHNR and CDR2 FQNEAQ (reference sequence). This CDR3 contains 14 residues. CDR3 sequence: CASTFLGSSYEQYF. As DNA, the CDR3 is TGTGCCAGCACCTTCTTGGGCAGCTCCTACGAGCAGTACTTC. Full variable domain (outside the CDR3, taken from reference TRBV7-9 and TRBJ2-7): DTGVSQNPRHKITKRGQNVTFRCDPISEHNRLYWYRQTLGQGPEFLTYFQNEAQLEKSRLLSDRFSAERPKGSFSTLEIQRTEQGDSAMYLCASTFLGSSYEQYFGPGTRLTVT.

The genes are TRBV18 and TRBJ2-2; D gene uncertain. Germline lookup yields CDR1 KGHSH and CDR2 LQKENI. The CDR3 runs 18 residues. V dropped 2 bases and J dropped 3 bases, with 19 bases sitting between them. The CDR3 DNA sequence: TGTGCCAGCTCACCATTCTTTCGGTTCAGGTATGACACCGGGGAGCTGTTTTTT. This gives the protein CASSPFFRFRYDTGELFF.

This chain connects TRBV9 to TRBJ2-2; D remains unclear. Trimming removed 7 bases from V and 4 bases from J, with 11 bases in between. The germline V gene has CDR1 SGDLS and CDR2 YYNGEE. This CDR3 has 13 residues. The DNA of the CDR3 is TGTGCCAGCTCTCCGACTGTCACCGGGGAGCTGTTTTTT. Translated, it gives CASSPTVTGELFF.

This clone was observed a handful of times. The rearrangement uses TRBV27 and TRBJ1-5, with 8 bases identical to TRBD1. The CDR3 is made up of 13 amino acids. The germline CDR1 and CDR2 sequences are MNHEY and SMNVEV (reference sequence). Trimming took 6 bases from V and 3 from J; bases not matched to a gene: 1. The CDR3 spells CASRDRVNQPQHF. CDR3 DNA: TGTGCCAGCAGGGACAGGGTCAATCAGCCCCAGCATTTT.